This TCR beta chain was obtained from a study of T cell responses to AZD1222 COVID-19 vaccine. In the case of this clone: Its antigen is still unknown.

Measured with immunoSEQ multiplex PCR; TCRdb has only the in-frame clones, and not every one. Altogether about 130,000 clones are present, approximately 89% being singletons, with the ten largest covering approximately 4.7%. Per germline, CDR1 MNHEY and CDR2 SMNVEV (reference sequence). The CDR3 runs to 15 residues. The V end was cut by 6 bases, the J end by 7 bases, with 21 bases between. Pooling covered second doses at about 4 or about 12 weeks. The study's findings and limits: Reportedly, nearly half the spike-specific TCRs target unmutated variant regions.

The TCR comes from an adult who received the AZD1222 COVID-19 vaccine. Sequencing used peripheral blood, obtained 28 days after the second AZD1222 dose. This rearrangement joins TRBV27 to TRBJ2-5; the D gene is possibly TRBD2 (5 bases). In nucleotides, the CDR3 is TGTGCCAGCAGCTTAATGTACAGTACCAGCGGGACCCAGTACTTC. Protein: CASSLMYSTSGTQYF.